The 24 T cell receptor beta chains below all came from one sample that was sequenced in a study of cytomegalovirus exposure and HLA in healthy donors. Both 60 Vbeta primers and 13 Jbeta primers went into the PCR. TCRdb's table, derived via immunoSEQ multiplex PCR, lists solely in-frame clones and lacks some. The sample has about 190,000 clones; roughly 80% are singletons. The sample comprised PBMCs. These receptors came from a man aged 35 to 55 in good health and CMV-seropositive.

The genes are TRBV5-1 and TRBJ2-1; 14 bases line up with TRBD2. This CDR3 contains 20 residues. From germline, CDR1 is SGHRS and CDR2 YFSETQ. J lost 7 bases, V lost 4 bases, and 19 bases had no gene match. In DNA, the CDR3 is TGCGCCAGCAGCCATGGTGAGGGAGAGGGACTAGCGGGAGCATTGAATGAGCAGTTCTTC. It is translated as CASSHGEGEGLAGALNEQFF.

This chain uses TRBV5-6 with TRBJ2-5; TRBD1 agrees at 8 bases. Germline CDR1 is SGHDT and CDR2 is YYEEEE. V dropped 2 bases and J dropped 4; count of bases not matched to a gene: 7. This CDR3 is 15 amino acids long. CDR3 sequence: CASSFWQGARETQYF. In DNA, the CDR3 is TGTGCCAGCAGCTTTTGGCAGGGGGCTCGAGAGACCCAGTACTTC. The whole variable domain, filled in from reference TRBV5-6 and TRBJ2-5, reads DAGVTQSPTHLIKTRGQQVTLRCSPKSGHDTVSWYQQALGQGPQFIFQYYEEEERQRGNFPDRFSGHQFPNYSSELNVNALLLGDSALYLCASSFWQGARETQYFGPGTRLLVL.

The rearrangement uses TRBV4-3 and TRBJ2-3, with 8 bases lining up with TRBD1. Germline assignment: CDR1 LGHNA and CDR2 YSLEER. The CDR3 has 18 residues. Trimming cost V 0 bases and J 0 bases; bases outside gene matches: 8. CDR3 loop: CASSQDRNRGSSTDTQYF. The CDR3 nucleotides read TGCGCCAGCAGCCAAGATAGGAACAGGGGGTCTAGCACAGATACGCAGTATTTT.

This chain links TRBV5-1 with TRBJ1-5; TRBD1 might be the D (6 bases). V lost 6 bases, J lost 11 bases, and 18 bases lay in between. Looked up from germline, CDR1 is SGHRS and CDR2 is YFSETQ. The CDR3 is 13 residues long. The CDR3 reads CASIITGFRAQHF. DNA for the CDR3: TGCGCCAGCATAATAACAGGGTTCAGGGCCCAGCATTTT.

The table lists this clone with a count of one. The chain couples TRBV29-1 to TRBJ1-2, with D maybe TRBD1 (5 bases). The germline V gene encodes CDR1 SQVTM and CDR2 ANQGSEA. V was clipped by 7 bases and J by 3 bases, with 12 bases between them. The CDR3 spans 12 residues. This chain's CDR3 is CSATTVDYGYTF. DNA of the CDR3: TGCAGCGCTACGACAGTTGACTATGGCTACACCTTC.

The chain links TRBV7-8 to TRBJ2-3; D may be TRBD1 (6 bases). V lost 5 bases and J lost 4, with 22 bases in between. The CDR3 spans 17 residues. In germline, CDR1 is SGHVS, CDR2 FQNEAQ. CDR3 protein: CASSPNGTPTGPDTQYF. The CDR3 region has the DNA TGTGCCAGCAGCCCAAACGGGACACCCACCGGCCCAGATACGCAGTATTTT.

The V gene is TRBV4-1, the J gene TRBJ2-3, with TRBD2 matching 9 bases. Germline loops: CDR1 MGHRA, CDR2 YSYEKL. V lost 0 bases and J lost 5; bases outside the gene matches: 6. The CDR3 has 16 residues. As DNA, the CDR3 is TGCGCCAGCAGCCAAGAGGTGGCGGGAGGGCGAGATACGCAGTATTTT. Translating gives CASSQEVAGGRDTQYF.

The genes are TRBV6-5 and TRBJ2-7; 13 nucleotides agree with TRBD2. J lost 4 bases, V lost 2 bases, and 2 bases had no gene match. The CDR3 is 15 amino acids. Germline-derived CDR1 and CDR2 are MNHEY and SVGAGI. CDR3 sequence (DNA): TGTGCCAGCAGTTACCTACTAGCGGGAGGGTACGAGCAGTACTTC. Translated: CASSYLLAGGYEQYF.

The chain links TRBV28 to TRBJ1-4; TRBD1 is a possible D gene (5 bases). The CDR3 covers 19 residues. Germline V gives CDR1 MDHEN, CDR2 SYDVKM. Trimming took 4 bases from V and 3 from J, leaving 24 bases between them. The DNA for the CDR3 is TGTGCCAGCAGTTCGAACCTCGACAGCCTACTGGCCCCTAATGAAAAACTGTTTTTT. Translating it yields CASSSNLDSLLAPNEKLFF.

This clone was detected only once. The gene calls are TRBV5-1 and TRBJ2-1, with TRBD2 matching 8 bases. The J segment lost 0 bases and the V segment lost 1 base, leaving 0 bases of the junction unmatched. This CDR3 is 15 amino acids long. The germline V gene encodes CDR1 SGHRS and CDR2 YFSETQ. CDR3 sequence reads: CASSLSGSSYNEQFF. CDR3 nucleotide sequence: TGCGCCAGCAGCTTGAGCGGGAGCTCCTACAATGAGCAGTTCTTC. The full variable domain, with the rest looked up from reference TRBV5-1 and TRBJ2-1, is KAGVTQTPRYLIKTRGQQVTLSCSPISGHRSVSWYQQTPGQGLQFLFEYFSETQRNKGNFPGRFSGRQFSNSRSEMNVSTLELGDSALYLCASSLSGSSYNEQFFGPGTRLTVL.

This rearrangement joins TRBV2 to TRBJ2-5, with 9 bases that match TRBD1. The CDR3 runs to 16 residues. The V gene's germline CDR1 is SNHLY and CDR2 FYNNEI. V shed 1 base and J 4 bases; nucleotides not matched to a gene: 7. The CDR3 region has the DNA TGTGCCAGCAGTGAAGGGACAGGGGAGTTTGGAGAGACCCAGTACTTC. Its translation is CASSEGTGEFGETQYF. The whole variable domain, filled in from reference TRBV2 and TRBJ2-5, reads EPEVTQTPSHQVTQMGQEVILRCVPISNHLYFYWYRQILGQKVEFLVSFYNNEISEKSEIFDDQFSVERPDGSNFTLKIRSTKLEDSAMYFCASSEGTGEFGETQYFGPGTRLLVL.

The chain has TRBV5-4 and TRBJ1-1; D is unresolved. The CDR3 is made up of 12 amino acids. Germline CDR1 SGHNT, CDR2 YYREEE (reference sequence). The ends were cut back, 0 bases at V and 4 bases at J, with 4 bases in the middle. The CDR3: CASSLESTEAFF. The DNA for the CDR3 is TGTGCCAGCAGCTTGGAGAGCACTGAAGCTTTCTTT. Complete variable domain (other parts from reference TRBV5-4 and TRBJ1-1): ETGVTQSPTHLIKTRGQQVTLRCSSQSGHNTVSWYQQALGQGPQFIFQYYREEENGRGNFPPRFSGLQFPNYSSELNVNALELDDSALYLCASSLESTEAFFGQGTRLTVV.

The CDR3 DNA sequence: TGTGCCAGCAGCCTCACCCCCCCGGGGGATTACAATCAGCCCCAGCATTTT. Amino acids: CASSLTPPGDYNQPQHF. This chain links TRBV4-2 with TRBJ1-5; D is possibly TRBD1 (5 bases). The CDR3 is 17 residues long. Looked up from germline, CDR1 is LGHNA and CDR2 is YNFKEQ. The germline V and J ends were trimmed by 4 bases and 3 bases, with 19 bases remaining between them.

The gene calls are TRBV6-6 and TRBJ1-1, with D perhaps matching TRBD1 (5 bases). Trimming left V 11 bases short and J 1 base short, with 11 bases between. The germline V gene encodes CDR1 MNHNY and CDR2 SVGAGI (reference sequence). This CDR3 has 12 residues. The CDR3 bases are TGTGCCTGTGGGGGGGGGAACACTGAAGCTTTCTTT. This sequence encodes CACGGGNTEAFF.

The gene calls are TRBV9 and TRBJ1-5; 7 positions match TRBD1. The CDR3 has 14 residues. The V gene end was trimmed by 0 bases and the J gene end by 8 bases; junction bases not matched to a gene: 5. CDR1 is SGDLS and CDR2 is YYNGEE in the germline V gene. DNA of the CDR3: TGTGCCAGCAGCGTAGGGCCCACAGGGGAGCCCCAGCATTTT. Its protein is CASSVGPTGEPQHF. The variable domain in full, completed from reference TRBV9 and TRBJ1-5, reads DSGVTQTPKHLITATGQRVTLRCSPRSGDLSVYWYQQSLDQGLQFLIQYYNGEERAKGNILERFSAQQFPDLHSELNLSSLELGDSALYFCASSVGPTGEPQHFGDGTRLSIL.

The chain couples TRBV10-3 to TRBJ2-1, with D perhaps matching TRBD2 (6 bases). Germline lookup yields CDR1 ENHRY and CDR2 SYGVKD. The ends were cut back, 0 bases at V and 12 bases at J, with 12 bases in the middle. This CDR3 contains 13 residues. The CDR3 reads CAISESEGLRQFF. DNA for the CDR3: TGTGCCATCAGTGAGTCGGAGGGGCTCAGGCAGTTCTTC.

The chain joins TRBV28 to TRBJ2-7; 8 nucleotides line up with TRBD1. Germline values: CDR1 MDHEN, CDR2 SYDVKM. The V and J ends lost 5 bases and 1 base, in that order; junction bases with no gene match: 4. This CDR3 is built from 14 residues. CDR3 in amino acids: CASSATGASYEQYF. The CDR3 coding sequence is TGTGCCAGCAGTGCGACAGGGGCATCCTACGAGCAGTACTTC.

The genes are TRBV25-1 and TRBJ1-2, with a tentative D call TRBD1 (5 bases). The V and J ends lost 6 bases and 10 bases respectively, with 15 bases between them. CDR3 size: 12 residues. Germline CDR1 and CDR2: MGHDK and SYGVNS. CDR3: CASRGDSRHYTF. Written as DNA, the CDR3 is TGTGCCAGCAGGGGTGACAGTAGACACTACACCTTC.

This clone has a handful of counts. The chain couples TRBV9 to TRBJ2-3, with 11 bases aligning to TRBD2. CDR1 and CDR2 from the germline V gene are SGDLS and YYNGEE. V dropped 4 bases and J dropped 4; count of bases not matched to a gene: 8. This CDR3 region has 16 residues. This CDR3 reads CASSPLAGVVADTQYF. Written as DNA, the CDR3 is TGTGCCAGCAGCCCACTAGCGGGAGTTGTCGCAGATACGCAGTATTTT.

This chain links TRBV10-3 with TRBJ2-3; 8 nucleotides agree with TRBD2. Trimming at V came to 0 bases and at J to 1 base, leaving 6 bases not matched to a gene. Germline CDR1 reads ENHRY; CDR2 reads SYGVKD. The CDR3 extends over 17 amino acids. The CDR3 sequence is CAISESSLLAGTDTQYF. In DNA form, the CDR3 reads TGTGCCATCAGTGAGTCCTCCTTACTAGCGGGCACAGATACGCAGTATTTT.

This clone was seen only once. The CDR3 DNA sequence: TGCGCCAGCAGCTTGGCGGAGCGGGGGGTCGGAGAGACCCAGTACTTC. Amino acid sequence: CASSLAERGVGETQYF. The chain uses TRBV5-1 and TRBJ2-5, with 9 bases identical to TRBD2. The CDR3 runs to 16 residues. J was trimmed by 4 bases and V by 0 bases; bases with no gene match: 7. Germline loops: CDR1 SGHRS, CDR2 YFSETQ.

The CDR3 region is CASSRTGEDTQYF. The CDR3 region has the DNA TGTGCCAGCAGCCGGACAGGCGAAGATACGCAGTATTTT. This chain joins TRBV5-6 and TRBJ2-3; 7 positions agree with TRBD1. This CDR3 is built from 13 residues. Germline CDR1 SGHDT, CDR2 YYEEEE. Unmatched junction bases numbered 4, after V lost 4 bases and J lost 5 bases.

CDR3 in amino acids: CASSLGRRGGEVREQYF. The CDR3 DNA is TGTGCCAGCAGCTTAGGTCGGAGAGGGGGGGAGGTTCGCGAGCAGTACTTC. V and J are TRBV5-6 and TRBJ2-7; weak D call: TRBD2 (7 bases). Germline V lookup: CDR1 SGHDT, CDR2 YYEEEE. The CDR3 is 17 residues long. Trimming took off 2 bases at V and 6 bases at J, with 24 bases between the two ends.

V is TRBV27 and J is TRBJ2-1, with TRBD1 identical over 8 bases. The CDR3 is 15 residues long. In germline, CDR1 is MNHEY, CDR2 SMNVEV (reference sequence). Unmatched junction bases numbered 6, after V lost 5 bases and J lost 3 bases. Written as DNA, the CDR3 is TGTGCCAGCAGTGTTAGGGACAGGTACTACAATGAGCAGTTCTTC. Protein sequence: CASSVRDRYYNEQFF.